The rows below give T cell receptor beta chains drawn from one sample of a study of vaccination effects on CD4 cells after COVID-19. Assay used: immunoSEQ multiplex PCR; TCRdb lists only in-frame clones, some missing. The table shows fewer than 65,000 clones, with over 70% occurring only once. These receptors' targets are unknown. The material sequenced was CD4+ T cells from PBMCs cultured with HCoV-OC43 spike peptides, taken before COVID-19 vaccination. The receptors come from a human donor who received a COVID-19 vaccine. CDR3s include the opening cysteine and the closing phenylalanine or tryptophan. D genes are given only for firm matches. A row's size may be missing; if present it is once, few, many or a size class.

CDR3 length	D gene	V gene	J gene	clone size	CDR3 DNA	CDR3 protein
13	NA	TRBV15	TRBJ1-1	NA	TGTGCCACCTCGGGGTTGGGGAACACTGAAGCTTTCTTT	CATSGLGNTEAFF
13	TRBD1	TRBV12-3/TRBV12-4	TRBJ1-6	NA	TGTGCCAGCAAGGGGACAGCCTCCTCACCCCTCCACTTT	CASKGTASSPLHF
13	NA	TRBV11-2	TRBJ2-3	NA	TGTGCCAGCAGCGTCCGGGTTACAGATACGCAGTATTTT	CASSVRVTDTQYF
14	NA	TRBV5-6	TRBJ2-5	NA	TGTGCCAGCAGCCCGTTTCAGCGTTTATTAACCCAGTACTTC	CASSPFQRLLTQYF
13	NA	TRBV9	TRBJ2-3	NA	TGTGCCAGCACAACGGGGGGCCACGATACGCAGTATTTT	CASTTGGHDTQYF
13	NA	TRBV7-3	TRBJ2-1	once	TGTGCCAGCAGCCCAGGGACCTACAATGAGCAGTTCTTC	CASSPGTYNEQFF
14	NA	TRBV5-1	TRBJ1-4	NA	TGCGCCAGCAGCCTTGCATGGCCTAATGAAAAACTGTTTTTT	CASSLAWPNEKLFF
16	NA	TRBV5-1	TRBJ2-1	NA	TGCGCCAGCACCTTCAACAGGGTGGGAAATAACAATGAGCAGTTCTTC	CASTFNRVGNNNEQFF
14	NA	TRBV27	TRBJ1-2	NA	TGTGCCAGCAGCTCCTCCGGGACATTGAAGGGCTACACCTTC	CASSSSGTLKGYTF
18	TRBD2	TRBV19	TRBJ2-2	NA	TGTGCCAGTAGTAAATTAGTTGGGGGACTAGGATACACCGGGGAGCTGTTTTTT	CASSKLVGGLGYTGELFF
15	NA	TRBV5-1	TRBJ2-3	NA	TGCGCCAGCAGCTTGGCAGCCGGGGGCACAGATACGCAGTATTTT	CASSLAAGGTDTQYF
14	NA	TRBV7-3	TRBJ2-3	NA	TGTGCCAGCAGCTTTTTCGGGGGAGTAGATACGCAGTATTTT	CASSFFGGVDTQYF
15	NA	TRBV4-1	TRBJ2-3	few	TGCGCCAGCAGCCATCCAGGCAAAAGCACAGATACGCAGTATTTT	CASSHPGKSTDTQYF
13	NA	TRBV12-3/TRBV12-4	TRBJ2-6	NA	TGTGCCAGCAGTTTAGTTGGGGCCAACGTCCTGACTTTC	CASSLVGANVLTF
15	NA	TRBV5-8	TRBJ1-6	NA	TGTGCCAGCAGCTTGGCCACCACCAGAGGTTCACCCCTCCACTTT	CASSLATTRGSPLHF
15	NA	TRBV4-1	TRBJ1-3	NA	TGCGCCAGCAGCCTAGAGTCCACCTCTGGAAACACCATATATTTT	CASSLESTSGNTIYF
16	TRBD1	TRBV2	TRBJ1-2	NA	TGTGCCAGGAGGTCGTTGAGGGGACAGCGAGGGTATGGCTACACCTTC	CARRSLRGQRGYGYTF
15	NA	TRBV19	TRBJ2-6	NA	TGTGCCAGTAGTATACAGGGTAACTGGGCCAACGTCCTGACTTTC	CASSIQGNWANVLTF
15	TRBD1	TRBV18	TRBJ2-3	NA	TGTGCCACCCAGGGGACAGGGATAAACACAGATACGCAGTATTTT	CATQGTGINTDTQYF
14	NA	TRBV25-1	TRBJ1-3	NA	TGTGCCAGCAGTGAGGTACTTTCTGGAAACACCATATATTTT	CASSEVLSGNTIYF
17	NA	TRBV5-1	TRBJ2-3	NA	TGCGCCAGCAGCTTGGAACTGACAGGGAGGGCCACAGATACGCAGTATTTT	CASSLELTGRATDTQYF
16	TRBD1	TRBV30	TRBJ1-6	NA	TGTGCCTGGAGTCCAGCTCCGGGACAGGGGATCCTCCCCCTCCACTTT	CAWSPAPGQGILPLHF
15	NA	TRBV10-3	TRBJ2-3	NA	TGTGCCATCAGTGAGTCTTGGGGCGGCACAGATACGCAGTATTTT	CAISESWGGTDTQYF
15	NA	TRBV7-9	TRBJ1-1	NA	TGTGCCAGCAGCTTAGAGGTGACACCGAACACTGAAGCTTTCTTT	CASSLEVTPNTEAFF
15	TRBD1	TRBV6-5	TRBJ1-1	NA	TGTGCCAGCAGTTACTCGAGGGCAGGGGGAGGTACAGCTTTCTTT	CASSYSRAGGGTAFF
13	NA	TRBV6-5	TRBJ1-1	NA	TGTGCCAGCAGACCGACAGCGAACACTGAAGCTTTCTTT	CASRPTANTEAFF
12	TRBD1	TRBV30	TRBJ1-1	few	TGTGCCTGGGGGGGAGGGGGCAGAAGAGCTTTCTTT	CAWGGGGRRAFF
15	NA	TRBV6-5	TRBJ1-4	NA	TGTGCCAGCCGCTCGGTGTGGGGGGCTGGGGAAAAACTGTTTTTT	CASRSVWGAGEKLFF
13	NA	TRBV18	TRBJ1-5	few	TGTGCCAGCGGGGGGACTAGCAATCAGCCCCAGCATTTT	CASGGTSNQPQHF
15	NA	TRBV11-2	TRBJ2-4	NA	TGTGCCAGCAGCTTAACGAGGGGGGGCAAAAACATTCAGTACTTC	CASSLTRGGKNIQYF
17	TRBD2	TRBV19	TRBJ2-3	NA	TGTGCCAGTAGTATAGGCTTTAGCGGGGCTAGCACAGATACGCAGTATTTT	CASSIGFSGASTDTQYF
15	NA	TRBV24-1	TRBJ2-1	NA	TGTGCCACCAGTGACCCGGGACTTCCAGGCGGTGAGCAGTTCTTC	CATSDPGLPGGEQFF
13	NA	TRBV29-1	TRBJ1-2	NA	TGCAGCGTTGAGAAGGACAGATCGTCTGGCTACACCTTC	CSVEKDRSSGYTF
14	NA	TRBV18	TRBJ2-4	NA	TGTGCCAGCTCACCAGGAAATCCAAAAAACATTCAGTACTTC	CASSPGNPKNIQYF
14	NA	TRBV18	TRBJ1-4	NA	TGTGCCAGCTCACCTTCGGACAGTGACGAAAAACTGTTTTTT	CASSPSDSDEKLFF
14	TRBD2	TRBV2	TRBJ2-5	NA	TGTGCCAGCAGTGAGGTAGCGGGGGAAGAGACCCAGTACTTC	CASSEVAGEETQYF
13	NA	TRBV9	TRBJ1-1	NA	TGTGCCAGCGGCAAGGGGTTGAACACTGAAGCTTTCTTT	CASGKGLNTEAFF
14	TRBD1	TRBV10-2	TRBJ1-3	NA	TGCGCCAGCAGGGCCCAAGGACAGGGTTACACCATATATTTT	CASRAQGQGYTIYF
14	TRBD1	TRBV4-1	TRBJ1-2	NA	TGCGCCAGCAGCCAACCACAGGGGGCCGGTGGCTACACCTTC	CASSQPQGAGGYTF
14	NA	TRBV19	TRBJ2-3	NA	TGTGCCAGTAGTATTCGCCCCCCCACAGATACGCAGTATTTT	CASSIRPPTDTQYF
14	NA	TRBV5-8	TRBJ2-3	NA	TGTGCCAGCAGCTTGGGACGGGGCTCCGGGTCGCAGTATTTT	CASSLGRGSGSQYF
16	TRBD2	TRBV30	TRBJ2-3	NA	TGTGCCTGGAGCCCCGGCGCTAGCGGGGGCCGCGATACGCAGTATTTT	CAWSPGASGGRDTQYF
13	NA	TRBV14	TRBJ1-2	few	TGTGCCAGCAGCCATCTTTTTAGTGGCGGCTACACCTTC	CASSHLFSGGYTF
16	TRBD1	TRBV24-1	TRBJ2-1	NA	TGTGCCACCAGTGATCCCGGGACAGGGGGCTGGAATGAGCAGTTCTTC	CATSDPGTGGWNEQFF
13	TRBD1	TRBV7-9	TRBJ2-3	NA	TGTGCCAGCAGCTGGGACAGGGGGGATACGCAGTATTTT	CASSWDRGDTQYF
17	TRBD1	TRBV11-2	TRBJ1-4	once	TGTGCCAGCAGCGCACGACAGGGAAGGGCAACTAATGAAAAACTGTTTTTT	CASSARQGRATNEKLFF
16	NA	TRBV6-1	TRBJ1-6	NA	TGTGCCAGCAGTGGAAGAGCCCTCTCCTATAATTCACCCCTCCACTTT	CASSGRALSYNSPLHF
14	TRBD1	TRBV16	TRBJ2-5	NA	TGTGCCAGCAGCCAATCCGTAGGGGGCGAGACCCAGTACTTC	CASSQSVGGETQYF
18	TRBD2	TRBV4-2	TRBJ2-3	NA	TGTGCCAGCAGCCAGCAGCCGGGACTAGCGGGGCGCACAGATACGCAGTATTTT	CASSQQPGLAGRTDTQYF
13	NA	TRBV19	TRBJ1-2	few	TGTGCCAACACAGGGTCTCCGGACGCTGGCTACACCTTC	CANTGSPDAGYTF
15	NA	TRBV5-6	TRBJ1-5	NA	TGTGCCAGCAGCTCCTCCGGGGTTAGCAATCAGCCCCAGCATTTT	CASSSSGVSNQPQHF
13	NA	TRBV7-2	TRBJ2-1	NA	TGTGCCAGCAGCTTTGACAGTTACAATGAGCAGTTCTTC	CASSFDSYNEQFF
14	NA	TRBV6-1	TRBJ2-1	NA	TGTGCCAGTGGGGTCGTCCGGGCTTCCAATGAGCAGTTCTTC	CASGVVRASNEQFF
17	TRBD1	TRBV6-2/TRBV6-3	TRBJ2-3	NA	TGTGCCAGCAGCCCTCCGACAGGGGGCGGTTCGAAAGATACGCAGTATTTT	CASSPPTGGGSKDTQYF
15	NA	TRBV19	TRBJ1-4	NA	TGTGCCAGTAGTTCGCTCTCGGGGGGAGATGAAAAACTGTTTTTT	CASSSLSGGDEKLFF
16	TRBD2	TRBV3-1/TRBV3-2	TRBJ2-1	few	TGTGCCAGCAGCCAACGCGCTAGCGGGGGGTACAATGAGCAGTTCTTC	CASSQRASGGYNEQFF
16	NA	TRBV5-4	TRBJ1-1	NA	TGTGCCAGCAGCTTGTCTGCCCCTCTGGTGAACACTGAAGCTTTCTTT	CASSLSAPLVNTEAFF